Following are 21 T cell receptor beta chains from one sample sequenced in a study of regulatory T cells in long-lasting Graves disease. Both iRepertoire HTBI primers and Arm-PCR of CDR3 regions were used to build the TCR beta libraries. TCRdb called the multiplex PCR reads again in MiXCR, with one record for every CDR3 protein. The sample carries 540,000 or so distinct CDR3 sequences, around an eighth recorded once. Time point noted: newly diagnosed GD, antithyroid drugs for less than 3 months. Preparation of the TCR library used RNA extracted from PBMCs. This same sample was also taken into another study, of T cells in Graves' hyperthyroidism and ophthalmopathy.

The sequencing here drew on peripheral blood mononuclear cells (PBMCs), taken at new diagnosis, from a patient treated with antithyroid drugs. These receptors all come from a young man with Graves disease.

The chain carries TRBV7-9 and TRBJ2-3, with TRBD2 identical over 7 bases. Judging by the DNA end, TRBJ2-1 fits better; the J call may be wrong. This CDR3 contains 14 residues. The germline V gene encodes CDR1 SEHNR and CDR2 FQNEAQ (reference sequence). The CDR3 here is CASSFGGSYYEQFF. The CDR3 DNA sequence: TGTGCCAGCAGCTTTGGCGGGAGTTACTATGAGCAGTTCTTC.

This clonotype was recorded at least ten times. V usage is TRBV20-1 and J usage is TRBJ2-5, with 9 bases lining up with TRBD2. The V gene end was trimmed by 0 bases and the J gene end by 4 bases; junction bases not matched to a gene: 6. This CDR3 is built from 15 residues. Germline V lookup: CDR1 DFQATT, CDR2 SNEGSKA (reference sequence). CDR3 bases: TGCAGTGCTAGAGATCTCCCTAGCGGGGCAGAGACCCAGTACTTC. Its translation is CSARDLPSGAETQYF.

This clonotype was detected many times. This chain uses TRBV10-3 with TRBJ1-4; 9 bases map to TRBD1. The CDR3 is 14 amino acids. Germline assignment: CDR1 ENHRY and CDR2 SYGVKD. V was clipped by 6 bases and J by 8 bases; unmatched bases: 7. CDR3 sequence: CAISAGQGKEKLFF. The CDR3 bases are TGTGCCATCAGCGCGGGACAGGGAAAGGAAAAACTGTTTTTT.

This clonotype was counted at least ten times. The chain has TRBV29-1 and TRBJ2-3, with a possible D match to TRBD2 (6 bases). V shed 5 bases and J shed 4 bases, with 13 bases lying between them. Germline lookup yields CDR1 SQVTM and CDR2 ANQGSEA. This CDR3 spans 13 amino acids. The CDR3 nucleotides are TGCAGCGTTACCCGTGGGAGGCCAGATACGCAGTATTTT. This translates into CSVTRGRPDTQYF.

This clonotype came up a few times. V and J are TRBV5-1 and TRBJ1-1; D unclear. Trimming left V 5 bases short and J 1 base short, with 12 bases between. Germline V gene lookup returns CDR1 SGHRS and CDR2 YFSETQ. This CDR3 spans 14 amino acids. CDR3 protein: CASRGTPRNTEAFF. The CDR3 nucleotides are TGCGCCAGCAGGGGCACACCGAGGAACACTGAAGCTTTCTTT.

This clonotype was seen repeatedly, ten times or more. The rearrangement joins TRBV15 to TRBJ1-1; D perhaps matches TRBD1 (5 bases). The germline CDR1 and CDR2 sequences are LNHNV and YYDKDF (reference sequence). Trimming shortened V by 0 bases and J by 4 bases, and 9 bases separated the two germline ends. This CDR3 region has 14 residues. The CDR3 region has the DNA TGTGCCACCAGCAGAGACCCAGGGCCCACTGAAGCTTTCTTT. It specifies CATSRDPGPTEAFF.

There are many counts of this clonotype. The chain couples TRBV12-3 or TRBV12-4 to TRBJ1-5; D remains unclear. The CDR3 runs to 14 residues. The V end was cut by 4 bases, the J end by 0 bases, with 7 bases between. CDR3 coding DNA: TGTGCCAGCAGTTCACAGTTTAGCAATCAGCCCCAGCATTTT. The encoded protein is CASSSQFSNQPQHF.

This clonotype was observed at least ten times. The genes are TRBV28 and TRBJ1-5; 7 bases fit TRBD1. Trimming removed 4 bases from V and 1 base from J; junction bases left unmatched: 7. From germline, CDR1 is MDHEN and CDR2 SYDVKM. CDR3 length: 16 amino acids. For the CDR3, the DNA is TGTGCCAGCAGTTCCGGACAGGATCTAAGCAATCAGCCCCAGCATTTT. Protein: CASSSGQDLSNQPQHF.

This clonotype was observed at least ten times. The chain recombines TRBV11-1 with TRBJ2-7; D call uncertain. V was clipped by 5 bases and J by 0 bases, with 11 bases between them. This CDR3 has 14 amino acids. Germline values: CDR1 SGHAT, CDR2 FQDESV (reference sequence). CDR3 DNA: TGTGCCAGCAGCAGCGAGCTGGTCTCCTACGAGCAGTACTTC. It yields the protein CASSSELVSYEQYF.

This clonotype occurred many times. The DNA of the CDR3 is TGTGCCAGCAGCCAAAGGGACAGGGATCATGAGCAGTTCTTC. As protein: CASSQRDRDHEQFF. This chain uses TRBV3-1 with TRBJ2-1; 9 bases line up with TRBD1. CDR1 is LGHDT, CDR2 YNNKEL, per germline (reference sequence). This CDR3 contains 14 residues. V lost 2 bases and J lost 8; bases outside the gene matches: 4.

This clonotype was seen a few times. The rearrangement joins TRBV10-1 to TRBJ2-2; 8 bases align to TRBD1. V was clipped by 3 bases and J by 5 bases; unmatched bases: 8. Per germline, CDR1 WNHNN and CDR2 SYGVQD (reference sequence). This CDR3 spans 16 amino acids. CDR3 loop: CASSDPGTGGTGELFF. In DNA, the CDR3 is TGCGCCAGCAGTGATCCCGGGACAGGAGGGACCGGGGAGCTGTTTTTT.

There are many counts of this clonotype. J is TRBJ2-7 and V is TRBV19, with D possibly TRBD2 on 6 matching bases. The V end lost 6 bases, the J end lost 1 base, and 16 bases lay between the germline ends. Germline V gene sequence: CDR1 LNHDA, CDR2 SQIVND (reference sequence). The CDR3 has 15 amino acids. CDR3 DNA sequence: TGTGCCAGTAGCCCCCGGAGTAGCGGATCCTACGAGCAGTACTTC. It encodes CASSPRSSGSYEQYF.

V is TRBV29-1 and J is TRBJ1-2; D is unresolved. Germline assignment: CDR1 SQVTM and CDR2 ANQGSEA. This CDR3 comprises 11 residues. Trimming pared 4 bases from V and 4 bases from J, leaving 7 bases between. The CDR3 region has the DNA TGCAGCGTTGGGGTAGGCTATGGCTACACCTTC. Translating gives CSVGVGYGYTF.

The chain is built from TRBV6-1 and TRBJ2-7; TRBD2 aligns across 7 bases. Germline values: CDR1 MNHNS, CDR2 SASEGT. J was trimmed by 4 bases and V by 6 bases; bases with no gene match: 12. There are 15 residues in the CDR3. This CDR3 reads CASSPISGSRYEQYF. The CDR3 nucleotides read TGTGCCAGCAGCCCCATTAGCGGGTCCCGATACGAGCAGTACTTC.

The CDR3 sequence: CASSIKTGNTEAFF. CDR3 DNA sequence: TGTGCCAGTAGTATCAAAACAGGGAACACTGAAGCTTTCTTT. This chain connects TRBV19 to TRBJ1-1; a weak D match, TRBD1 (5 bases). This CDR3 has 14 amino acids. Deletions cut 3 bases from V and 1 base from J, with 9 bases between. Germline assignment: CDR1 LNHDA and CDR2 SQIVND (reference sequence).

The CDR3 bases are TGTGCCAGCAGCTTGGGGGTAGGTGGCGCTGAAGCTTTCTTT. Residues: CASSLGVGGAEAFF. V gene TRBV7-2 combines with J gene TRBJ1-1; D is possibly TRBD1 (5 bases). V lost 3 bases to trimming and J lost 6 bases, with 14 bases between them. This CDR3 spans 14 amino acids. Germline V gene lookup returns CDR1 SGHTA and CDR2 FQGNSA.

This clonotype was seen ten or more times. The rearrangement joins TRBV20-1 to TRBJ2-5; 9 bases match TRBD1. V lost 1 base to trimming and J lost 5 bases; unmatched junction nucleotides: 8. The CDR3 contains 15 residues. Germline lookup yields CDR1 DFQATT and CDR2 SNEGSKA (reference sequence). The CDR3 protein is CSARARDRVMETQYF. The CDR3, as DNA: TGCAGTGCTAGAGCCCGGGACAGGGTAATGGAGACCCAGTACTTC.

This clonotype was picked up a small number of times. A much larger clone differs from this one at a single base, so this may be a read error. The missing conserved phenylalanine or tryptophan at the end of this CDR3 makes a read error likely. The chain links TRBV12-3 or TRBV12-4 to TRBJ1-1, with a tentative D call TRBD1 (5 bases). This CDR3 is built from 15 residues. Trimming took off 3 bases at V and 1 base at J, with 12 bases between the two ends. The CDR3 is CASSLAGTGNTEAFS. The CDR3 region has the DNA TGTGCCAGCAGTTTGGCCGGGACGGGGAACACTGAAGCTTTCTCT.

In regard to this clonotype: A much larger clonotype is one base distant, so this may be a read error. The CDR3 nucleotides read TGTGCCAGCGACGGAGACCCCCCTGACTATGGCTACACCTTC. Protein product: CASDGDPPDYGYTF. The chain carries TRBV28 and TRBJ1-2; no clear D gene. The CDR3 contains 14 residues. Germline V CDR1 and CDR2: MDHEN, SYDVKM. The V gene lost 8 bases and the J gene lost 3 bases, with 16 bases spanning the gap.

This clonotype was seen only a few times. The V gene is TRBV7-7, the J gene TRBJ2-7; 11 nucleotides align to TRBD1. There are 14 residues in the CDR3. In germline, CDR1 is SSHAT, CDR2 FNYEAQ (reference sequence). V shed 5 bases, J shed 3 bases, and the junction held 3 bases outside the gene matches. The CDR3 nucleotides read TGTGCCAGCAGCGAGGGACAGGGGGACTACGAGCAGTACTTC. Amino acids: CASSEGQGDYEQYF.

The rearrangement joins TRBV7-9 to TRBJ2-2; 10 nucleotides line up with TRBD2. V shed 5 bases and J 0 bases; nucleotides not matched to a gene: 6. The CDR3 is made up of 17 amino acids. The germline CDR1 and CDR2 sequences are SEHNR and FQNEAQ (reference sequence). CDR3 sequence: CASSPWLAGANTGELFF. The CDR3 nucleotides read TGTGCCAGCAGCCCGTGGCTAGCGGGGGCGAACACCGGGGAGCTGTTTTTT.